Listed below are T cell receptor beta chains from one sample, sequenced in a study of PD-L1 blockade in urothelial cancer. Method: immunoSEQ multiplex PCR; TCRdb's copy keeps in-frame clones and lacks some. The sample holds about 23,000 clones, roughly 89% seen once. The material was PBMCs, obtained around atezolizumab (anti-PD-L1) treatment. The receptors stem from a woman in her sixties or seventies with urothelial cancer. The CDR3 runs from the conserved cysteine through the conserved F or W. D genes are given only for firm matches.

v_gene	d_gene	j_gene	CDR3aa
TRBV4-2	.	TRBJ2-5	CASSQPGETQYF
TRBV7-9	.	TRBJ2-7	CASSLERGEIASEQYF
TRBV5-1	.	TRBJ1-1	CASSLAEYAGRNTEAFF
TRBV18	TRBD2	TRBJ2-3	CASSPELAHPRTDTQYF
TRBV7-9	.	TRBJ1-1	CASSIRTNANTEAFF
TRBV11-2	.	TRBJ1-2	CASSPGSGYTF
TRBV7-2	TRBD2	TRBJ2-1	CASSVGLARSVEQFF
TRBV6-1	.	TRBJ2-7	CASSDGRFYEQYF
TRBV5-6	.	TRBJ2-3	CASRVTVSTDTQYF
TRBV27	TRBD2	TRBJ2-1	CASSFVNRLAGAYNEQFF